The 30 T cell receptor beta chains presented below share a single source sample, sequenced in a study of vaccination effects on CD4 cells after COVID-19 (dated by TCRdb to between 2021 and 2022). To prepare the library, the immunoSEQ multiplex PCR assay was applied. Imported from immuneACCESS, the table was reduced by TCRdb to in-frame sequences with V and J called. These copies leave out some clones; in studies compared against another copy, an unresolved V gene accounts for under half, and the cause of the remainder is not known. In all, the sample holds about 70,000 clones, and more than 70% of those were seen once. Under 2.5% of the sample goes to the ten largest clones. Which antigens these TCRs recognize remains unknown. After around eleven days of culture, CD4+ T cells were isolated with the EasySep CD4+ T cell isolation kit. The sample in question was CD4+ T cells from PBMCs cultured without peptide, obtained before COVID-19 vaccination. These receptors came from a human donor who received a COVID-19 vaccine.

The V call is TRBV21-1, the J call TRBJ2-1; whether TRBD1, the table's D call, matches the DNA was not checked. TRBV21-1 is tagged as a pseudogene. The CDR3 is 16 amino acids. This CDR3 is CASSKEDRALSFEQFF. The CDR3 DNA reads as TGTGCCAGCAGCAAAGAGGACAGGGCCCTTTCGTTTGAGCAGTTCTTC.

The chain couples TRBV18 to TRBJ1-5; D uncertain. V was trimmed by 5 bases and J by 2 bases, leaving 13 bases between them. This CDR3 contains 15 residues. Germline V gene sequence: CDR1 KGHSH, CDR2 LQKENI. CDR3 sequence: CASSFTGGGNQPQHF. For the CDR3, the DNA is TGTGCCAGCTCATTTACCGGTGGAGGCAATCAGCCCCAGCATTTT.

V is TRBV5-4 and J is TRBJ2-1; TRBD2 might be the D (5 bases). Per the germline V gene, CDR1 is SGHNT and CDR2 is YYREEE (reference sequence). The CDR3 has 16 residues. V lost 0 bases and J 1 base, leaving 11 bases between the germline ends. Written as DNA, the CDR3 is TGTGCCAGCAGCTTGGAAGGGAGTCTTTCCTACAATGAGCAGTTCTTC. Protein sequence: CASSLEGSLSYNEQFF.

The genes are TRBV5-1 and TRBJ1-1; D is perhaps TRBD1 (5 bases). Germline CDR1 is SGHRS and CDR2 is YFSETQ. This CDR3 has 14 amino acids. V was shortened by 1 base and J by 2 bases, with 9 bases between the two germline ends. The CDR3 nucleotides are TGCGCCAGCAGCTTGTGGGGCCTTAACACTGAAGCTTTCTTT. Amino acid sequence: CASSLWGLNTEAFF.

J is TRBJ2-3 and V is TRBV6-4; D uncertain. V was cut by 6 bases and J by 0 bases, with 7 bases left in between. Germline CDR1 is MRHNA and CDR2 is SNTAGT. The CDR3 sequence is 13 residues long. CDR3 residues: CASREPSTDTQYF. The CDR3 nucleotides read TGTGCCAGCAGGGAACCTAGCACAGATACGCAGTATTTT.

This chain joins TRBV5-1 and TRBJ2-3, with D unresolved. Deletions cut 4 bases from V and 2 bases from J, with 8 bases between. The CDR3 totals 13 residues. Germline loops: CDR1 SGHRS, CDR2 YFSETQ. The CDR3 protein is CASSLDDTDTQYF. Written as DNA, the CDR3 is TGCGCCAGCAGCCTGGACGACACAGATACGCAGTATTTT.

This CDR3 reads CASSTDLYQETQYF. The CDR3 bases are TGTGCCAGCAGCACGGACCTGTACCAAGAGACCCAGTACTTC. The chain is built from TRBV9 and TRBJ2-5; D is undetermined. Germline V gene sequence: CDR1 SGDLS, CDR2 YYNGEE. This CDR3 contains 14 residues. Trimming shortened V by 4 bases and J by 0 bases, and 10 bases separated the two germline ends. Combining the CDR3 with reference TRBV9 and TRBJ2-5 gives the whole variable domain DSGVTQTPKHLITATGQRVTLRCSPRSGDLSVYWYQQSLDQGLQFLIQYYNGEERAKGNILERFSAQQFPDLHSELNLSSLELGDSALYFCASSTDLYQETQYFGPGTRLLVL.

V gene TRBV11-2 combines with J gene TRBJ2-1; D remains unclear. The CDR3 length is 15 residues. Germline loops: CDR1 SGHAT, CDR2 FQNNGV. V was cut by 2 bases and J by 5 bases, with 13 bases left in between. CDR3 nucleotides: TGTGCCAGCAGCTTAATTGTAAGGCTAAACAATGAGCAGTTCTTC. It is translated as CASSLIVRLNNEQFF.

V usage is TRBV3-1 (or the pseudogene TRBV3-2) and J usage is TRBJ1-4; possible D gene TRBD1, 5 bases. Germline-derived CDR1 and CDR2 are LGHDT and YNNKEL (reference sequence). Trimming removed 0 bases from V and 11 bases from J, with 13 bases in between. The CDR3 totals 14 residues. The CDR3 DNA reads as TGTGCCAGCAGCCAAGATCATGAGGGACGGAAACTGTTTTTT. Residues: CASSQDHEGRKLFF.

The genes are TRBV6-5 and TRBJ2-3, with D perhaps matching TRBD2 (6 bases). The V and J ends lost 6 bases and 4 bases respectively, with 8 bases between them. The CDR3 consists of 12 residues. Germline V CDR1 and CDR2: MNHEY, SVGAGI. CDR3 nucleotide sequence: TGTGCCAGCAGGACTAGAGCAGATACGCAGTATTTT. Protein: CASRTRADTQYF.

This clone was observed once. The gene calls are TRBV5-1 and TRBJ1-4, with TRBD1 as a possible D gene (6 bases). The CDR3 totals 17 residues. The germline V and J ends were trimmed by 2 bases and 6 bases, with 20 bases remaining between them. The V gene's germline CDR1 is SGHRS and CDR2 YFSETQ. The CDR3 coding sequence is TGCGCCAGCAGCTTACGCACAGGAACAGGGAGCTATGAAAAACTGTTTTTT. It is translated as CASSLRTGTGSYEKLFF.

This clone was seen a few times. The chain's CDR3 is CAWSVGSRLFGEPQHF. CDR3 nucleotides: TGTGCCTGGAGTGTCGGAAGTAGGCTTTTCGGTGAGCCCCAGCATTTT. The chain has TRBV30 and TRBJ1-5; unclear D gene. The CDR3 is 16 amino acids. Germline CDR1 and CDR2: GTSNPN and SVGIG (reference sequence). With 0 bases removed from V and 8 bases from J, the gap between germline ends came to 20 bases.

The CDR3, as DNA: TGCGCCAGCAGCCAATGGACAGGGGGCGACCAGCCCCAGCATTTT. Protein product: CASSQWTGGDQPQHF. The gene calls are TRBV5-1 and TRBJ1-5, with 11 bases lining up with TRBD1. The ends lost 4 bases at V and 7 bases at J; junction bases unmatched: 7. The CDR3 is 15 residues long. The germline gives CDR1 SGHRS, CDR2 YFSETQ.

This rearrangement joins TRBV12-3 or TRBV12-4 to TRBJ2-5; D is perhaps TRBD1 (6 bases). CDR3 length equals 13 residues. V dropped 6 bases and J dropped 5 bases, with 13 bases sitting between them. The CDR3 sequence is CASSPQGTETQYF. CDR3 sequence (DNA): TGTGCCAGCAGCCCACAGGGTACGGAGACCCAGTACTTC.

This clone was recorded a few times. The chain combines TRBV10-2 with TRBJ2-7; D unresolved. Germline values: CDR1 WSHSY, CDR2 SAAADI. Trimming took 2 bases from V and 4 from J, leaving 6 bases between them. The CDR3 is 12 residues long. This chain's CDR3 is CASSEPGYEQYV. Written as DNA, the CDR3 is TGCGCCAGCAGTGAGCCCGGTTACGAGCAGTACGTC.

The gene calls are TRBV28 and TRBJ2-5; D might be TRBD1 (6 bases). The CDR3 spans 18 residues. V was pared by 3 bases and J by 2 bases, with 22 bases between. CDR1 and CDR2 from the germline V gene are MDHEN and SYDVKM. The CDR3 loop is CASSFGGFIGIMQETQYF. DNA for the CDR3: TGTGCCAGCAGTTTTGGGGGCTTTATAGGAATAATGCAAGAGACCCAGTACTTC.

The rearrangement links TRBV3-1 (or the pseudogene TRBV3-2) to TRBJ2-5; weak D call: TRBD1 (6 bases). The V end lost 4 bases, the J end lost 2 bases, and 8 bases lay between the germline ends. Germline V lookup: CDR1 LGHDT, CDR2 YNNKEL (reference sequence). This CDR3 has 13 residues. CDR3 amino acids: CASSRQGQETQYF. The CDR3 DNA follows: TGTGCCAGCAGCCGTCAGGGGCAAGAGACCCAGTACTTC.

In nucleotides, the CDR3 is TGCGCCATCTCCCCGGGACGGAACTATGGCTACACCTTC. It translates to CAISPGRNYGYTF. The chain has TRBV10-2 and TRBJ1-2, with D possibly TRBD1 on 5 matching bases. Germline V gene data show CDR1 as WSHSY and CDR2 as SAAADI. The CDR3 consists of 13 residues. Between the trimmed V and J ends, which lost 10 bases and 2 bases, there was a span of 14 bases.

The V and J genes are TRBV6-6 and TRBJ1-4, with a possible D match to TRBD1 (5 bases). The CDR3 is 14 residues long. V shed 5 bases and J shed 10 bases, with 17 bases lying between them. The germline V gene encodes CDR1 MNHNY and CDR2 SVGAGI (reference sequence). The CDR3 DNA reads TGTGCCAGCAGTCAAAGGGACCGCCAGGGAAAACTGTTTTTT. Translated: CASSQRDRQGKLFF.

CDR3 nucleotide sequence: TGTGCCAGCAGTGCCGACGGGTTCGAGCAGTACGTC. It yields the protein CASSADGFEQYV. The V call is TRBV2, the J call TRBJ2-7; the D is unclear. The V gene's germline CDR1 is SNHLY and CDR2 FYNNEI. Trimming took off 4 bases at V and 6 bases at J, with 10 bases between the two ends. This CDR3 spans 12 amino acids.

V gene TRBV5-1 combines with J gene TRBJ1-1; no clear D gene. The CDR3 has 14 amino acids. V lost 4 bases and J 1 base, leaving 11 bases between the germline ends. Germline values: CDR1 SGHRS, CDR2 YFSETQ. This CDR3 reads CASSPDPKNTEAFF. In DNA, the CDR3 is TGCGCCAGCAGCCCGGACCCTAAGAACACTGAAGCTTTCTTT.

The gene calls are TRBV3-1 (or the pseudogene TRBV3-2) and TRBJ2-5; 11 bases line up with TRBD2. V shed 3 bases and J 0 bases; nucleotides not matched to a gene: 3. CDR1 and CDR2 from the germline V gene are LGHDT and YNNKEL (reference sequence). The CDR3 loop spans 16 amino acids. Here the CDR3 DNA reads TGTGCCAGCAGCCAGTTAGCGGGGGGGGACCAAGAGACCCAGTACTTC. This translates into CASSQLAGGDQETQYF.

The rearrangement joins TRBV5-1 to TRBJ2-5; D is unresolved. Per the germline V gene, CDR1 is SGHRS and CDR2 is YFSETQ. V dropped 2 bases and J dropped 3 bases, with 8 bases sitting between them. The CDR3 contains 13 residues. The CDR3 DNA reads TGCGCCAGCAGCTTACAGTCAGAAGAGACCCAGTACTTC. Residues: CASSLQSEETQYF.

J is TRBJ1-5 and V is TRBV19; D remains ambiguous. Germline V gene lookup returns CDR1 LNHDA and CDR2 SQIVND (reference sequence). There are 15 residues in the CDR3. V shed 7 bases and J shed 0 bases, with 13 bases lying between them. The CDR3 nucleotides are TGTGCCAGTAAACCAGGACGAAATAGCAATCAGCCCCAGCATTTT. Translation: CASKPGRNSNQPQHF.

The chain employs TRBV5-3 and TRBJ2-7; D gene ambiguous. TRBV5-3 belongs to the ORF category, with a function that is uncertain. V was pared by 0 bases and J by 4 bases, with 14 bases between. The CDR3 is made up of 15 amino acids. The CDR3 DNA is TGTGCCAGAAGCTTGGTAGTGCGCAGTTCTTACGAGCAGTACGTC. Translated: CARSLVVRSSYEQYV.

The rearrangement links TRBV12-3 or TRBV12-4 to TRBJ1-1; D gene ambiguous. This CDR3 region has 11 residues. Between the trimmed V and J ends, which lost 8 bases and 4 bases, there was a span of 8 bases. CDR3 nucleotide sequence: TGTGCCAGCTCCCTGGGCACTGAAGCTTTCTTT. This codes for CASSLGTEAFF.

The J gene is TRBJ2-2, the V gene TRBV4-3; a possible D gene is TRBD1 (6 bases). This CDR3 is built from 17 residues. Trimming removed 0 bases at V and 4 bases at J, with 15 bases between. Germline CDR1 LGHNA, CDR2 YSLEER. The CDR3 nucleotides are TGCGCCAGCAGCCAAGATCTTGGGGGCATGAGCACCGGGGAGCTGTTTTTT. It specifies CASSQDLGGMSTGELFF.

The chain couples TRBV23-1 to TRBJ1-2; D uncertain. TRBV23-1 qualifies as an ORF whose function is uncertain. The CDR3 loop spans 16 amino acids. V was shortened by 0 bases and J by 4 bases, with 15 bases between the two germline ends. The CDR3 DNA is TGCGCCAGCAGTCAATCGTATGGCCACACGGGCTATGGCTACACCTTC. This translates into CASSQSYGHTGYGYTF.

This CDR3 is CATSARAGSPLHF. The DNA for the CDR3 is TGTGCCACCAGTGCCCGGGCCGGCTCACCCCTCCACTTT. The chain joins TRBV24-1 to TRBJ1-6; D remains unclear. V lost 5 bases and J 10 bases, leaving 11 bases between the germline ends. CDR1 is KGHDR, CDR2 SFDVKD, per germline. This CDR3 region has 13 residues.

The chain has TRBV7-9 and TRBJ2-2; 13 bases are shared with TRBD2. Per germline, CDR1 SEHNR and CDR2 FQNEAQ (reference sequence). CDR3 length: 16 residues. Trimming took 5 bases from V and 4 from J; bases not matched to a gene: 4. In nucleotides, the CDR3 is TGTGCCAGCAGCACTAGCGGGGGGGCCGGCACCGGGGAGCTGTTTTTT. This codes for CASSTSGGAGTGELFF. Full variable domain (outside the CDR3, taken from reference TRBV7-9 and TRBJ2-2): DTGVSQNPRHKITKRGQNVTFRCDPISEHNRLYWYRQTLGQGPEFLTYFQNEAQLEKSRLLSDRFSAERPKGSFSTLEIQRTEQGDSAMYLCASSTSGGAGTGELFFGEGSRLTVL.